The rows below give T cell receptor beta chains drawn from one sample of a study of blood T cell repertoires in COVID-19. Data came from immunoSEQ multiplex PCR; TCRdb stores just in-frame clones and leaves some out. The table shows about 94,000 clones, with over 70% occurring only once. Sequencing was carried out using peripheral blood. Receptor source: a human donor in a cohort sampled during active COVID-19. CDR3s leave out the opening cysteine and the closing phenylalanine or tryptophan. The size entry is marked missing in some rows and otherwise reads once, few, many or a size class.

j_gene,v_gene,abundance,CDR3aa
TRBJ1-5,TRBV28,NA,ASRPSFYGGNQPQH
TRBJ2-1,TRBV5-5,NA,ASSSEGDGRGEQF
TRBJ2-7,TRBV5-6,NA,ASSDGGRANEQY
TRBJ2-2,TRBV7-2,NA,ASSLRWGEDTGELF
TRBJ2-7,TRBV11-2,NA,ASSLALLSYEQY
TRBJ2-7,TRBV25-1,NA,ASNPRTGAYEQY
TRBJ2-7,TRBV12-5,NA,ASGGLAGGYEQY
TRBJ1-5,TRBV3-1/TRBV3-2,NA,ASSQSGLGGQPQH
TRBJ2-1,TRBV5-6,NA,ASSIRVVDEQF
TRBJ2-6,TRBV25-1,NA,ASRETGTAGANVLT
TRBJ1-1,TRBV7-2,NA,ASSSRGLSTEAF
TRBJ2-1,TRBV5-1,NA,ASSFTSGRAGKDNEQF
TRBJ2-5,TRBV30,NA,AWSPGLETQY
TRBJ2-7,TRBV19,NA,ASSLSGTVLSYEQY
TRBJ2-5,TRBV28,NA,ASAVRQETQY
TRBJ1-2,TRBV2,NA,AGSGGPQRGGYT
TRBJ1-2,TRBV6-1,NA,ASSEAWQGSYGYT
TRBJ1-4,TRBV2,NA,ASSIHRGRKGEKLF
TRBJ2-7,TRBV7-3,once,ASSTLADQEQY
TRBJ2-2,TRBV27,NA,ASSLSPAGATGELF
TRBJ2-6,TRBV5-1,NA,ASSPESSGANVLT
TRBJ2-7,TRBV11-3,NA,ASSSGTFYEQY
TRBJ1-1,TRBV20-1,NA,SASQGQGLTEAF
TRBJ2-7,TRBV29-1,NA,SAKTGPSSYEQY
TRBJ2-6,TRBV19,NA,ASSTPGTRRLAGANVLT
TRBJ2-6,TRBV4-2,NA,ASSPRTSGSTGANVLT